This TCR beta chain was obtained from a study of OX40 agonist ivuxolimab in advanced cancers. Whole-study results and caveats: Among the least clonally expanded were partial responders at 0.1-3.0 mg/kg. Antigen specificity remained undetermined for the expanded peripheral T cells.

V dropped 4 bases and J dropped 4 bases, with 9 bases sitting between them. Per the germline V gene, CDR1 is SGHKS and CDR2 is YYEKEE (reference sequence). This CDR3 is built from 12 residues. Systemic immunosuppression or autoimmune disease history was grounds to exclude patients. Clones were read by immunoSEQ multiplex PCR, and TCRdb kept only the in-frame ones, dropping some. The table includes under 20,000 clones, 85% to 90% detected once. Of note for this clone: Its target is not known.

The chain joins TRBV5-5 to TRBJ2-7; D gene unclear. The TCR was taken from an adult with an advanced solid tumor such as melanoma, head and neck, liver or kidney cancer. The specimen was CD4+ or CD8+ T cells sorted from blood, collected in a trial of the OX40 agonist ivuxolimab. CDR3 loop: CASSLSSYEQYF. The CDR3 nucleotides are TGTGCCAGCAGCCTATCTAGTTACGAGCAGTACTTC.